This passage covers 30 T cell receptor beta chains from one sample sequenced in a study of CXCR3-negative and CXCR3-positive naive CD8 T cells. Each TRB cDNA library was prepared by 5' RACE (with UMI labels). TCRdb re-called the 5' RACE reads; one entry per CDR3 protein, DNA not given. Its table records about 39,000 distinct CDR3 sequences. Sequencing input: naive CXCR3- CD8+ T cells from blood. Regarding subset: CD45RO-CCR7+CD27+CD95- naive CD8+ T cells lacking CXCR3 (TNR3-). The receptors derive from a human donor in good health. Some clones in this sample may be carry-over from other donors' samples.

The CDR3: CASTAPAYNEQFF. The genes are TRBV28 and TRBJ2-1; no DNA is available, so the TRBD1 call from TCRdb remains unchecked. From germline, CDR1 is MDHEN and CDR2 SYDVKM. The CDR3 has 13 amino acids.

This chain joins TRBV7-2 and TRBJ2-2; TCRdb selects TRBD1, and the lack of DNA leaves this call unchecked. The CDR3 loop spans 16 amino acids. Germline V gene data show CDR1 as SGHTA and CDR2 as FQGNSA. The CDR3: CASSHDRGGNTGELFF. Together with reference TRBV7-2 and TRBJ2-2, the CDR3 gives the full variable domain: GAGVSQSPSNKVTEKGKDVELRCDPISGHTALYWYRQSLGQGLEFLIYFQGNSAPDKSGLPSDRFSAERTGGSVSTLTIQRTQQEDSAVYLCASSHDRGGNTGELFFGEGSRLTVL.

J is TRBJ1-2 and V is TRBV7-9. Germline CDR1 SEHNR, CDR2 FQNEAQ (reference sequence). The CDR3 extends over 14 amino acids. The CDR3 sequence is CASSWTAAELGYTF.

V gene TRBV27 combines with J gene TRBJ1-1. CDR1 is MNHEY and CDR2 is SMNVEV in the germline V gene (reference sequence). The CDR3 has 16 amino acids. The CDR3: CASSGRRYRMNTEAFF.

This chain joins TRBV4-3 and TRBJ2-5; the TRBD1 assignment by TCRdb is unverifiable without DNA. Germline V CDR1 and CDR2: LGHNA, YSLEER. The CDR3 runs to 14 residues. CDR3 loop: CASSQDPPGDRLYF.

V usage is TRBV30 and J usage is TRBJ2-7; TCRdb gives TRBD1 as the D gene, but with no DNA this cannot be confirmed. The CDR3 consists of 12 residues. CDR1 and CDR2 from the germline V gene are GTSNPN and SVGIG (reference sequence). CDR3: CAWSVGTGGQDF.

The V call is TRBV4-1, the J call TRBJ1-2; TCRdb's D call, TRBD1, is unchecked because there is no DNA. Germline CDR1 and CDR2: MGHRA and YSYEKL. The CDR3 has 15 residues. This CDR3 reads CASSQTSGTDYGYTF.

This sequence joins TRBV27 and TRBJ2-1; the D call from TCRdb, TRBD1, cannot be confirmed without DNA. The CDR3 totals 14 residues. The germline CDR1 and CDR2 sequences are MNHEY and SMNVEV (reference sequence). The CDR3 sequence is CASSGHLTYNEQFF.

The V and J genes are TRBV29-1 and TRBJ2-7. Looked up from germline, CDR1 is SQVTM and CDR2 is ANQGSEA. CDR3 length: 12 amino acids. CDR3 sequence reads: CSVGDYDYEQYF.

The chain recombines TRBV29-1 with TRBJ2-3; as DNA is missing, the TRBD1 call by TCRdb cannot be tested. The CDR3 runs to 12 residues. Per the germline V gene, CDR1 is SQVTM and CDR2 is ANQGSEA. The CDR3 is CSVVGAGDTQYF.

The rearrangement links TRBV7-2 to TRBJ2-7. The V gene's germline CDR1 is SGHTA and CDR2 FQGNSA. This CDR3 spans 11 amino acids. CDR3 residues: CASSLTYEQYF.

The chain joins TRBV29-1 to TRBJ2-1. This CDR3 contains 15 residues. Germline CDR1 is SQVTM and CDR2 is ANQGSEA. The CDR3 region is CSVEEAGDSYNEQFF.

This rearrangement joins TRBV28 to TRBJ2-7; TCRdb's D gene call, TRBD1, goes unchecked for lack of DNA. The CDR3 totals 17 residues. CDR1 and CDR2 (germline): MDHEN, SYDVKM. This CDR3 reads CASSLAPGTDTYYEQYF. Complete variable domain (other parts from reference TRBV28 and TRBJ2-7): DVKVTQSSRYLVKRTGEKVFLECVQDMDHENMFWYRQDPGLGLRLIYFSYDVKMKEKGDIPEGYSVSREKKERFSLILESASTNQTSMYLCASSLAPGTDTYYEQYFGPGTRLTVT.

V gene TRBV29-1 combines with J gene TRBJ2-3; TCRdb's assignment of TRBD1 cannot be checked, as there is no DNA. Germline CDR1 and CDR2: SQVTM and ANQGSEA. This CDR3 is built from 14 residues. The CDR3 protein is CSVSRDNPADTQYF.

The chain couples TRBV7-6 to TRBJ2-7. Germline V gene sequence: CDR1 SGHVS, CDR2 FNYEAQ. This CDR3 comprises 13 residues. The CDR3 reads CASSLASSYEQYF.

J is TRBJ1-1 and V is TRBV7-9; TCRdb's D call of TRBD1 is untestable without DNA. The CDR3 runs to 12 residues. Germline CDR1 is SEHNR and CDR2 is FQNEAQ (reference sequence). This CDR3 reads CAGGRGSTEAFF.

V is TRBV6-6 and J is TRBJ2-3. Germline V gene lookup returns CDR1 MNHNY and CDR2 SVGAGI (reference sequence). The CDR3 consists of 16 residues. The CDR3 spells CASSYLVGASTDTQYF.

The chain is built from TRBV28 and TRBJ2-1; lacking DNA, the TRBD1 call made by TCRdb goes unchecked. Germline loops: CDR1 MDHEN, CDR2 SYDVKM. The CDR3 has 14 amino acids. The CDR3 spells CASSPDRTHNEQFF. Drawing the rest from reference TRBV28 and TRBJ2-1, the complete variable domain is DVKVTQSSRYLVKRTGEKVFLECVQDMDHENMFWYRQDPGLGLRLIYFSYDVKMKEKGDIPEGYSVSREKKERFSLILESASTNQTSMYLCASSPDRTHNEQFFGPGTRLTVL.

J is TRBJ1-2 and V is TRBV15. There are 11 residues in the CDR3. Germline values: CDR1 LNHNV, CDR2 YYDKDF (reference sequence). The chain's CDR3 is CATSGSYGYTF.

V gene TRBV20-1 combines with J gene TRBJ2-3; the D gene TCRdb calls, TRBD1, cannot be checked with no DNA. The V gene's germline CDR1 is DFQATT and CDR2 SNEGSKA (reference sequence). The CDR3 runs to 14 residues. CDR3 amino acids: CSATGTVGVDTQYF.

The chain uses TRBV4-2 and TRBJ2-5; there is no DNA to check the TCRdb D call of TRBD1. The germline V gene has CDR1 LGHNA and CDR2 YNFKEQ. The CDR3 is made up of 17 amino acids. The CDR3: CASSHPVGQQDQETQYF.

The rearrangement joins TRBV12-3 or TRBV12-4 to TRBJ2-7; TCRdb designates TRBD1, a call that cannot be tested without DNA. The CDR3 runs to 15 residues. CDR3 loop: CASSLDGTEAYEQYF.

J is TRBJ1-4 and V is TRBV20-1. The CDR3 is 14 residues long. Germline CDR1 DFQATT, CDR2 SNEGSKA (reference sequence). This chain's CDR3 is CSALWYREGEKLFF.

The CDR3 reads CASRPPLIQSFTF. This chain uses TRBV7-6 with TRBJ1-2; there is no DNA to check the TCRdb D call of TRBD1. In germline, CDR1 is SGHVS, CDR2 FNYEAQ. This CDR3 contains 13 residues.

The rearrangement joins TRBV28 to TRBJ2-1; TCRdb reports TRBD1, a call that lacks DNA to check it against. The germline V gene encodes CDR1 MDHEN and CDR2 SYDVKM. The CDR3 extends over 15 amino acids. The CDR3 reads CASSLEGAWGNEQFF.

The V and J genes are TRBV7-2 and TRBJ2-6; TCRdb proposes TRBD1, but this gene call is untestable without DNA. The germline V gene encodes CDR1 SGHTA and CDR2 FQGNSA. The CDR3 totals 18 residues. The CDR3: CASSFPGTDFSGANVLTF.

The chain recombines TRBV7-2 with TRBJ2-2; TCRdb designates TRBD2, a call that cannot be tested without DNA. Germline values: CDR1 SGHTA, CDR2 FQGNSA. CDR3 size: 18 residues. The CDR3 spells CASSLATSGGYYTGELFF.

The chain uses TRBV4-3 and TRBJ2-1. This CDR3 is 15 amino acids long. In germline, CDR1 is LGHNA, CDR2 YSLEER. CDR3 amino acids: CASSQGLASHNEQFF.

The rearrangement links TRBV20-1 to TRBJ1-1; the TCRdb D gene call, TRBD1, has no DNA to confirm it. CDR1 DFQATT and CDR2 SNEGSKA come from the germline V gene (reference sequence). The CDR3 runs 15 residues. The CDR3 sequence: CSAREPDRWDTEAFF.

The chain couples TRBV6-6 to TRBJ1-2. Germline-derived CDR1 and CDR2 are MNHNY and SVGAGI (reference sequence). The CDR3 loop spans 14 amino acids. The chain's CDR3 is CASSYALPDYGYTF.